This TCR beta chain is from a study of human T cells and chemical hapten exposure. The time point was: patch test 1, 2 weeks after DPC sensitization. The sample's treatment: therapeutic diphenylcyclopropenone sensitization with weekly scalp DPC. This clonotype was observed many times. What it binds is not known. Study-wide points: PT1 expanded TCR numbers tracked positively with patch test score.

Unique molecular identifiers were linked by the library to individual cDNA molecules. A single record per CDR3 protein comes from TCRdb applying MiXCR to the RACE reads. The data contain under 450,000 distinct CDR3 sequences, approximately 5.1% of them singletons. V shed 6 bases and J shed 8 bases, with 8 bases lying between them. This CDR3 has 11 amino acids. Germline loops: CDR1 ENHRY, CDR2 SYGVKD. The clonotype originates from a woman aged 50 to 65 with alopecia areata. Some clones in this sample may be carry-over from other donors' samples. This rearrangement joins TRBV10-3 to TRBJ2-4; no definite D call. Sequenced material: whole blood, taken in connection with sensitization to the hapten diphenylcyclopropenone (DPC). The CDR3 is CAIRGGDIQYF. The CDR3, as DNA: TGTGCCATCAGGGGTGGTGACATTCAGTACTTC.